The next 6 T cell receptor beta chains were all read from a single sample in a study of blood T cell repertoires in COVID-19. Libraries were prepared by immunoSEQ multiplex PCR; TCRdb keeps only in-frame clonotypes and omits some of them. The profile shows under 200,000 clones, roughly 86% of them singletons. Sequenced sample: peripheral blood. The origin of the receptors is a man aged 70 or older with acute or convalescent COVID-19.

V and J are TRBV7-2 and TRBJ2-5, with D hard to call. Germline CDR1 is SGHTA and CDR2 is FQGNSA. The CDR3 length is 15 residues. Trimming cost V 5 bases and J 2 bases, with 15 bases left between them. CDR3 bases: TGTGCCAGCAGCCCTCCCCTATCCTGGCAAGAGACCCAGTACTTC. Amino acid sequence: CASSPPLSWQETQYF.

The rearrangement joins TRBV18 to TRBJ2-3; weak D call: TRBD2 (6 bases). The CDR3 loop spans 15 amino acids. Trimming took 3 bases from V and 2 from J, leaving 12 bases between them. CDR1 is KGHSH and CDR2 is LQKENI in the germline V gene. The CDR3 nucleotides are TGTGCCAGCTCACCGGGAGGTGGCTCCACAGATACGCAGTATTTT. Residues: CASSPGGGSTDTQYF.

The V gene is TRBV28, the J gene TRBJ2-1; D may be TRBD2 (6 bases). The V end was cut by 3 bases, the J end by 6 bases, with 15 bases between. CDR1 is MDHEN, CDR2 SYDVKM, per germline. The CDR3 consists of 15 residues. CDR3 sequence: CASSLAGGDFNEQFF. The CDR3 DNA reads as TGTGCCAGCAGTTTGGCGGGTGGGGACTTCAATGAGCAGTTCTTC. Supplemented by reference TRBV28 and TRBJ2-1, the full variable domain reads DVKVTQSSRYLVKRTGEKVFLECVQDMDHENMFWYRQDPGLGLRLIYFSYDVKMKEKGDIPEGYSVSREKKERFSLILESASTNQTSMYLCASSLAGGDFNEQFFGPGTRLTVL.

V is TRBV4-3 and J is TRBJ1-5; 8 nucleotides match TRBD1. This CDR3 spans 15 amino acids. Per germline, CDR1 LGHNA and CDR2 YSLEER. V shed 4 bases, J shed 6 bases, and the junction held 8 bases outside the gene matches. CDR3 protein: CASSLGQGVGQPQHF. CDR3 DNA: TGCGCCAGCAGCCTTGGACAGGGTGTCGGTCAGCCCCAGCATTTT.

The chain joins TRBV5-1 to TRBJ2-2; 11 nucleotides align to TRBD1. Germline CDR1 is SGHRS and CDR2 is YFSETQ. Trimming cost V 5 bases and J 3 bases; bases outside gene matches: 6. This CDR3 is built from 16 residues. The CDR3 is CASSPRTGGDTGELFF. The CDR3 DNA reads as TGCGCCAGCAGTCCTCGGACAGGGGGCGACACCGGGGAGCTGTTTTTT.

Here the CDR3 DNA reads TGCGCCAGCAGCCAAGCAGCCGGGGGGGCTCGCACAGATACGCAGTATTTT. It is translated as CASSQAAGGARTDTQYF. This sequence joins TRBV4-3 and TRBJ2-3; TRBD2 aligns across 8 bases. The CDR3 has 17 amino acids. Germline trimming cut 1 base from V and 1 base from J; bases unmatched to any gene: 7. CDR1 is LGHNA, CDR2 YSLEER, per germline.